These 6 T cell receptor beta chains were sequenced from one sample in a study of T cells in Graves' hyperthyroidism and ophthalmopathy. Authors of the study amplified TCR beta CDR3 regions from RNA transcripts. The study used the HTBI primer set for a first-round RT-PCR of the TCR CDR3. TCRdb processed the multiplex PCR reads anew with MiXCR; each CDR3 protein has one entry. The repertoire has around 380,000 distinct CDR3 sequences, less than 15% of them found once; the top ten carry around 20%. Sequenced: blood. These receptors were taken from a man younger than 40 with Graves' hyperthyroidism that later progressed to Graves' ophthalmopathy.

The CDR3 is CASSFVPTSGGNEQFF. CDR3 DNA sequence: TGCGCCAGCAGCTTCGTACCGACTAGCGGGGGCAATGAGCAGTTCTTC. The chain couples TRBV5-1 to TRBJ2-1, with TRBD2 identical over 12 bases. Per the germline V gene, CDR1 is SGHRS and CDR2 is YFSETQ. The CDR3 runs 16 residues. V dropped 2 bases and J dropped 6; count of bases not matched to a gene: 6.

This clonotype was seen repeatedly, ten times or more. The V and J genes are TRBV28 and TRBJ1-5; D unresolved. Germline V gene lookup returns CDR1 MDHEN and CDR2 SYDVKM. The CDR3 is 14 residues long. V was pared by 7 bases and J by 0 bases, with 10 bases between. DNA for the CDR3: TGTGCCAGCATTGGGAGCATTAGCAATCAGCCCCAGCATTTT. This gives the protein CASIGSISNQPQHF.

The chain uses TRBV13 and TRBJ2-7, with 7 nucleotides matching TRBD1. Trimming at V came to 2 bases and at J to 5 bases, leaving 3 bases not matched to a gene. CDR3 size: 13 residues. Germline-derived CDR1 and CDR2 are PRHDT and FYEKMQ (reference sequence). CDR3 nucleotides: TGTGCCAGCAGCTTATTTAGGGGGCACGAGCAGTACTTC. Translating gives CASSLFRGHEQYF.

This clonotype has at least ten counts. The chain uses TRBV2 and TRBJ1-4, with 7 bases identical to TRBD1. The CDR3 spans 16 residues. V lost 6 bases, J lost 4 bases, and 11 bases stayed unmatched. From germline, CDR1 is SNHLY and CDR2 FYNNEI. The CDR3 region has the DNA TGTGCCAGCAGCGGGCCCCCAGGGGGATTTAATGAAAAACTGTTTTTT. Translation: CASSGPPGGFNEKLFF.

In its sample, this clonotype was seen many times. This chain links TRBV10-2 with TRBJ2-2; 12 bases line up with TRBD2. Germline CDR1 WSHSY, CDR2 SAAADI. The trim removed 2 bases at V and 4 bases at J, leaving 5 bases unmatched. The CDR3 has 17 residues. CDR3: CASSEGRGLAGTGELFF. DNA for the CDR3: TGCGCCAGCAGTGAGGGAAGGGGACTAGCGGGCACCGGGGAGCTGTTTTTT.

This clonotype was observed at least ten times. V usage is TRBV27 and J usage is TRBJ2-5; weak D call: TRBD2 (6 bases). Trimming stripped 2 bases from V and 5 bases from J, with 15 bases between. Per the germline V gene, CDR1 is MNHEY and CDR2 is SMNVEV (reference sequence). The CDR3 totals 15 residues. The CDR3 loop is CASSLGDSLAETQYF. The DNA of the CDR3 is TGTGCCAGCAGTTTAGGTGACAGTCTAGCGGAGACCCAGTACTTC.